The 22 T cell receptor beta chains below come from one sample, sequenced in a study of blood T cell repertoires in COVID-19. Measured with immunoSEQ multiplex PCR; TCRdb has only the in-frame clones, and not every one. Of 50,000 to 60,000 clones listed, around nine tenths were seen once; the top ten hold around 9.7%. Sequencing input: peripheral blood. These receptors came from a woman of 80 years or more with acute or convalescent COVID-19.

This rearrangement joins TRBV29-1 to TRBJ1-3; the match to TRBD1 covers 8 bases. V was pared by 7 bases and J by 2 bases, with 4 bases of the junction left unmatched. CDR3 length: 13 residues. Germline V gene sequence: CDR1 SQVTM, CDR2 ANQGSEA. This chain's CDR3 is CSGKQGAGNTIYF. The CDR3 DNA is TGCAGCGGAAAACAGGGGGCTGGAAACACCATATATTTT.

This chain links TRBV4-1 with TRBJ1-2; D gene unclear. Germline values: CDR1 MGHRA, CDR2 YSYEKL. Trimming removed 8 bases from V and 3 bases from J, with 19 bases in between. CDR3 size: 15 residues. This CDR3 reads CASSPGDPPDYGYTF. Written as DNA, the CDR3 is TGCGCCAGCTCGCCCGGAGACCCCCCGGACTATGGCTACACCTTC.

The V call is TRBV9, the J call TRBJ1-4, with 7 bases identical to TRBD1. This CDR3 comprises 16 residues. The junction had 12 bases not matched to a gene; V was cut back by 4 bases and J by 6 bases. The germline V gene has CDR1 SGDLS and CDR2 YYNGEE. The CDR3 coding sequence is TGTGCCAGCAGCTCTGGAAACAGGGGACTGTATGAAAAACTGTTTTTT. Protein sequence: CASSSGNRGLYEKLFF.

The chain uses TRBV30 and TRBJ1-1; unclear D gene. This CDR3 has 14 amino acids. The V gene's germline CDR1 is GTSNPN and CDR2 SVGIG (reference sequence). Trimming left V 5 bases short and J 0 bases short, with 13 bases between. The CDR3 region has the DNA TGTGCCTGGGGCCCGAACAGACTGAACACTGAAGCTTTCTTT. Its protein is CAWGPNRLNTEAFF.

This clone appeared once. The CDR3 loop reads CASSPRQLNYGYTF. CDR3 coding DNA: TGTGCCAGCAGTCCACGACAGTTAAACTATGGCTACACCTTC. The J gene is TRBJ1-2, the V gene TRBV2; tentatively, D is TRBD1 (5 bases). Germline lookup yields CDR1 SNHLY and CDR2 FYNNEI. The CDR3 loop spans 14 amino acids. Trimming removed 5 bases from V and 2 bases from J, with 12 bases in between.

This chain connects TRBV27 to TRBJ1-2, with no clear D. The ends were cut back, 5 bases at V and 3 bases at J, with 13 bases in the middle. Per the germline V gene, CDR1 is MNHEY and CDR2 is SMNVEV (reference sequence). This CDR3 comprises 14 residues. CDR3 loop: CASSPRGGDYGYTF. CDR3 DNA sequence: TGTGCCAGCAGTCCCCGGGGAGGAGACTATGGCTACACCTTC.

This chain joins TRBV5-1 and TRBJ2-3; D remains ambiguous. This CDR3 spans 14 amino acids. Trimming removed 2 bases from V and 0 bases from J, with 7 bases in between. Germline CDR1 and CDR2: SGHRS and YFSETQ. CDR3 DNA sequence: TGCGCCAGCAGCTTCGCCAGGAGCACAGATACGCAGTATTTT. It translates to CASSFARSTDTQYF.

V gene TRBV6-6 combines with J gene TRBJ1-5, with D unresolved. The ends were cut back, 5 bases at V and 0 bases at J, with 8 bases in the middle. Germline-derived CDR1 and CDR2 are MNHNY and SVGAGI (reference sequence). This CDR3 is built from 14 residues. The CDR3 nucleotides are TGTGCCAGCAGTCTTCTAAATAGCAATCAGCCCCAGCATTTT. Amino acid sequence: CASSLLNSNQPQHF.

The gene calls are TRBV5-1 and TRBJ2-1; D gene ambiguous. The V and J ends lost 1 base and 0 bases respectively, with 11 bases between them. The CDR3 runs 16 residues. Germline V lookup: CDR1 SGHRS, CDR2 YFSETQ. The CDR3 protein is CASSLIAQSSYNEQFF. The CDR3 coding sequence is TGCGCCAGCAGCTTGATCGCGCAAAGCTCCTACAATGAGCAGTTCTTC.

The V call is TRBV3-1 (or the pseudogene TRBV3-2), the J call TRBJ1-3; D is uncertain. This CDR3 has 19 residues. Deletions cut 4 bases from V and 0 bases from J, with 22 bases between. In germline, CDR1 is LGHDT, CDR2 YNNKEL (reference sequence). The CDR3: CASSPRKTRLIASGNTIYF. The CDR3 coding sequence is TGTGCCAGCAGCCCTAGGAAAACTCGTCTGATCGCCTCTGGAAACACCATATATTTT.

This clone was detected a few times. The chain couples TRBV5-1 to TRBJ2-5; D is perhaps TRBD2 (5 bases). This CDR3 is built from 14 residues. Per the germline V gene, CDR1 is SGHRS and CDR2 is YFSETQ. The germline V and J ends were trimmed by 1 base and 2 bases, with 9 bases remaining between them. Here the CDR3 DNA reads TGCGCCAGCAGCTTGCTCAGCGGACAAGAGACCCAGTACTTC. The encoded protein is CASSLLSGQETQYF. The complete variable domain, with remaining parts taken from reference TRBV5-1 and TRBJ2-5, reads KAGVTQTPRYLIKTRGQQVTLSCSPISGHRSVSWYQQTPGQGLQFLFEYFSETQRNKGNFPGRFSGRQFSNSRSEMNVSTLELGDSALYLCASSLLSGQETQYFGPGTRLLVL.

V gene TRBV24-1 combines with J gene TRBJ1-5, with D hard to call. Trimming stripped 1 base from V and 7 bases from J, with 7 bases between. CDR3 length equals 13 residues. Germline-derived CDR1 and CDR2 are KGHDR and SFDVKD. CDR3 protein: CATSDFSGQPQHF. Here the CDR3 DNA reads TGTGCCACCAGTGATTTCTCGGGACAGCCCCAGCATTTT.

V gene TRBV9 combines with J gene TRBJ2-5; D may be TRBD2 (6 bases). CDR3 length: 15 residues. V dropped 0 bases and J dropped 5 bases, with 14 bases sitting between them. Looked up from germline, CDR1 is SGDLS and CDR2 is YYNGEE. CDR3 sequence reads: CASSVASEGLETQYF. The CDR3 DNA sequence: TGTGCCAGCAGCGTAGCTTCGGAGGGGTTGGAGACCCAGTACTTC.

This chain joins TRBV7-9 and TRBJ1-1; no clear D. The CDR3 is made up of 11 amino acids. V was cut by 2 bases and J by 7 bases, with 5 bases left in between. The germline V gene has CDR1 SEHNR and CDR2 FQNEAQ (reference sequence). The CDR3 region is CASSLLSEAFF. Written as DNA, the CDR3 is TGTGCCAGCAGCTTACTAAGTGAAGCTTTCTTT.

The chain recombines TRBV4-2 with TRBJ2-5; weak D call: TRBD1 (6 bases). The CDR3 length is 14 residues. From germline, CDR1 is LGHNA and CDR2 YNFKEQ. V was shortened by 4 bases and J by 4 bases, with 13 bases between the two germline ends. The CDR3 bases are TGTGCCAGCAGCCCCGTCGACAGGACAGAGACCCAGTACTTC. Protein: CASSPVDRTETQYF.

The V and J genes are TRBV24-1 and TRBJ2-3, with 9 positions matching TRBD2. V shed 7 bases and J 1 base; nucleotides not matched to a gene: 5. The CDR3 spans 15 residues. The germline gives CDR1 KGHDR, CDR2 SFDVKD. CDR3 in amino acids: CATRYLAGRTDTQYF. DNA of the CDR3: TGTGCCACCAGGTACCTAGCGGGACGCACAGATACGCAGTATTTT.

V usage is TRBV2 and J usage is TRBJ1-1; no clear D. The CDR3 runs to 14 residues. V was shortened by 7 bases and J by 4 bases, with 16 bases between the two germline ends. Germline V gene data show CDR1 as SNHLY and CDR2 as FYNNEI. The CDR3 is CASNNAGGSTEAFF. The CDR3 DNA is TGTGCCAGCAATAATGCGGGCGGAAGCACTGAAGCTTTCTTT.

The rearrangement uses TRBV11-2 and TRBJ2-7; 7 bases are a match to TRBD1. Per the germline V gene, CDR1 is SGHAT and CDR2 is FQNNGV. The CDR3 totals 15 residues. Trimming removed 4 bases from V and 1 base from J; junction bases left unmatched: 7. Here the CDR3 reads CASSSLTDRSYEQYF. CDR3 nucleotide sequence: TGTGCCAGCAGCTCGTTAACGGACAGGTCCTACGAGCAGTACTTC.

The chain is built from TRBV5-4 and TRBJ2-7; a possible D gene is TRBD1 (5 bases). Looked up from germline, CDR1 is SGHNT and CDR2 is YYREEE (reference sequence). The CDR3 consists of 14 residues. V was pared by 2 bases and J by 2 bases, with 11 bases between. CDR3 in DNA: TGTGCCAGCAGCTTTGCGGAGACAGCCTACGAGCAGTACTTC. This encodes CASSFAETAYEQYF.

The chain recombines TRBV5-1 with TRBJ1-1, with no clear D. The V gene lost 4 bases and the J gene lost 11 bases, with 21 bases spanning the gap. The germline gives CDR1 SGHRS, CDR2 YFSETQ. CDR3 length: 14 residues. The CDR3 is CASSTEPTTPGAFF. The CDR3, as DNA: TGCGCCAGCAGCACCGAGCCAACGACTCCCGGGGCTTTCTTT.

The rearrangement links TRBV23-1 to TRBJ2-7, with TRBD1 matching over 9 bases. TRBV23-1 is marked as an open reading frame, function uncertain. Trimming took 6 bases from V and 3 from J; bases not matched to a gene: 15. This CDR3 is built from 17 residues. This chain's CDR3 is CASSPSAQGAAVYEQYF. The CDR3 DNA reads TGCGCCAGCAGCCCGTCGGCACAGGGGGCCGCGGTCTACGAGCAGTACTTC.

The chain couples TRBV3-1 (or the pseudogene TRBV3-2) to TRBJ1-2, with 7 bases matching TRBD1. With 5 bases clipped from V and 7 bases from J, the junction kept 7 bases outside the gene matches. The CDR3 extends over 13 amino acids. CDR1 and CDR2 from the germline V gene are LGHDT and YNNKEL (reference sequence). CDR3 protein: CASSFGTDSGYTF. CDR3 DNA: TGTGCCAGCAGCTTCGGGACAGATAGTGGCTACACCTTC.